Sequencing of this T cell receptor (beta chain) was carried out in a study of beta chain features in type 1 diabetes. About the research overall: Examination of sorted cells across all samples involved 100 million or so cells.

Expressed TCRB transcripts were sequenced because the entire RNA isolate underwent reverse transcription. TCRdb keeps only in-frame clones here, not all; method: immunoSEQ multiplex PCR. Of hundreds of thousands of clones in the sample, more than 13% are singletons; the top ten hold 0.04%. There was one heparinised blood draw per donor, averaging about 100 mL. In all sorted populations, purity surpassed 95%. As concerns this clone: Its antigen remains unknown.

Findings and caveats of the study: Type 1 diabetes patients had fewer VDJ junction insertions and more deletions. Moderate yet significant TCRB CDR3 shortening was seen in Type 1 diabetes patients in all four CD4+ subsets.

V lost 3 bases and J 8 bases, leaving 8 bases between the germline ends. CDR1 ENHRY and CDR2 SYGVKD come from the germline V gene. CDR3 length: 12 residues. This receptor was obtained from a man aged 18 to 30 with type 1 diabetes. Material for sequencing was naive CD4+ T cells from blood. V gene TRBV10-3 combines with J gene TRBJ2-1, with D perhaps matching TRBD1 (6 bases). The CDR3 bases are TGTGCCATCAGTGACAGGGGCGATGAGCAGTTCTTC. Amino acids: CAISDRGDEQFF.